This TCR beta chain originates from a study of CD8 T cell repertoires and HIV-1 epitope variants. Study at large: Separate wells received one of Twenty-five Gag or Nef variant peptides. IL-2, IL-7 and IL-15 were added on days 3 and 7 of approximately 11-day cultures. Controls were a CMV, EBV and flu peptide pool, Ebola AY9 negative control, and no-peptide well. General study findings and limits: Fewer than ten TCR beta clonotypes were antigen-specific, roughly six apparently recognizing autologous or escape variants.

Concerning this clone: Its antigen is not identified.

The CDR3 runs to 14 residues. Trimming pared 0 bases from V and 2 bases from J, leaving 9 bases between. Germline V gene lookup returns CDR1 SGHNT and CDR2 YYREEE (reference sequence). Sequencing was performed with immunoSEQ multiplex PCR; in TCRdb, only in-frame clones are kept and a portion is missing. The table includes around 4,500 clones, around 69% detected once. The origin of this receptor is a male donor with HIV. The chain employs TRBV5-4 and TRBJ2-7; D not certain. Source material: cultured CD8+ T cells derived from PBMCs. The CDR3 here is CASSLAAGAYEQYF. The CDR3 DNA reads TGTGCCAGCAGCTTGGCCGCAGGAGCCTACGAGCAGTACTTC.